These 5 T cell receptor beta chains were sequenced from one sample in a study of neurological immune-mediated disorders. TCRdb recomputed calls from the 5' RACE reads with MiXCR, one row per CDR3 protein. The sample lists about 36,000 distinct CDR3 sequences; 10% to 13% were seen once. The specimen sequenced was PBMCs. Receptors originate from a woman in her twenties or thirties with HTLV-1-associated myelopathy (HAM/TSP).

Worth noting for this clonotype: The DNA is omitted, as the CDR3 cannot be located on it reliably, and the CDR3 follows TCRdb's listing. The gene calls are TRBV7-3 and TRBJ1-5; the D call of TRBD1 is as the table states it, not checked on the DNA. The CDR3 length is 21 residues, termini included. Germline-derived CDR1 and CDR2 are SGHTA and FQGTGA. This chain's CDR3 is CASSFYICSASRDRTNQPQHF.

This clonotype was counted many times. The chain links TRBV10-3 to TRBJ2-5, with 7 nucleotides matching TRBD2. CDR3 length: 13 residues. Germline CDR1 reads ENHRY; CDR2 reads SYGVKD. V lost 6 bases and J lost 5; bases outside the gene matches: 6. CDR3 loop: CAISAAGEETQYF. The CDR3 nucleotides read TGTGCCATCAGCGCCGCGGGGGAGGAGACCCAGTACTTC.

This clonotype occurred many times. The rearrangement joins TRBV7-2 to TRBJ2-1; 15 bases are a match to TRBD2. The ends lost 5 bases at V and 6 bases at J; junction bases unmatched: 5. The CDR3 covers 16 residues. CDR1 is SGHTA and CDR2 is FQGNSA in the germline V gene. As DNA, the CDR3 is TGTGCCAGCAGCCCCGGACTAGCGGGGGGGCTCAATGAGCAGTTCTTC. Its translation: CASSPGLAGGLNEQFF.

This clonotype was recorded many times. The V gene is TRBV12-3 or TRBV12-4, the J gene TRBJ2-1; tentatively, D is TRBD1 or TRBD2 (5 bases each). This CDR3 contains 14 residues. V lost 5 bases and J 13 bases, leaving 21 bases between the germline ends. CDR3: CASSPAGAQGRQFF. The CDR3 DNA reads TGTGCCAGCAGTCCCGCCGGGGCGCAGGGCAGACAGTTCTTC.

This clonotype was picked up many times. The V and J genes are TRBV20-1 and TRBJ2-1; D is ambiguous. V dropped 1 base and J dropped 7 bases, with 14 bases sitting between them. This CDR3 region has 14 residues. CDR1 and CDR2 from the germline V gene are DFQATT and SNEGSKA (reference sequence). The CDR3 nucleotides are TGCAGTGCTAGAGCGGCCACTTCCCCGAATGAGCAGTTCTTC. This sequence encodes CSARAATSPNEQFF.